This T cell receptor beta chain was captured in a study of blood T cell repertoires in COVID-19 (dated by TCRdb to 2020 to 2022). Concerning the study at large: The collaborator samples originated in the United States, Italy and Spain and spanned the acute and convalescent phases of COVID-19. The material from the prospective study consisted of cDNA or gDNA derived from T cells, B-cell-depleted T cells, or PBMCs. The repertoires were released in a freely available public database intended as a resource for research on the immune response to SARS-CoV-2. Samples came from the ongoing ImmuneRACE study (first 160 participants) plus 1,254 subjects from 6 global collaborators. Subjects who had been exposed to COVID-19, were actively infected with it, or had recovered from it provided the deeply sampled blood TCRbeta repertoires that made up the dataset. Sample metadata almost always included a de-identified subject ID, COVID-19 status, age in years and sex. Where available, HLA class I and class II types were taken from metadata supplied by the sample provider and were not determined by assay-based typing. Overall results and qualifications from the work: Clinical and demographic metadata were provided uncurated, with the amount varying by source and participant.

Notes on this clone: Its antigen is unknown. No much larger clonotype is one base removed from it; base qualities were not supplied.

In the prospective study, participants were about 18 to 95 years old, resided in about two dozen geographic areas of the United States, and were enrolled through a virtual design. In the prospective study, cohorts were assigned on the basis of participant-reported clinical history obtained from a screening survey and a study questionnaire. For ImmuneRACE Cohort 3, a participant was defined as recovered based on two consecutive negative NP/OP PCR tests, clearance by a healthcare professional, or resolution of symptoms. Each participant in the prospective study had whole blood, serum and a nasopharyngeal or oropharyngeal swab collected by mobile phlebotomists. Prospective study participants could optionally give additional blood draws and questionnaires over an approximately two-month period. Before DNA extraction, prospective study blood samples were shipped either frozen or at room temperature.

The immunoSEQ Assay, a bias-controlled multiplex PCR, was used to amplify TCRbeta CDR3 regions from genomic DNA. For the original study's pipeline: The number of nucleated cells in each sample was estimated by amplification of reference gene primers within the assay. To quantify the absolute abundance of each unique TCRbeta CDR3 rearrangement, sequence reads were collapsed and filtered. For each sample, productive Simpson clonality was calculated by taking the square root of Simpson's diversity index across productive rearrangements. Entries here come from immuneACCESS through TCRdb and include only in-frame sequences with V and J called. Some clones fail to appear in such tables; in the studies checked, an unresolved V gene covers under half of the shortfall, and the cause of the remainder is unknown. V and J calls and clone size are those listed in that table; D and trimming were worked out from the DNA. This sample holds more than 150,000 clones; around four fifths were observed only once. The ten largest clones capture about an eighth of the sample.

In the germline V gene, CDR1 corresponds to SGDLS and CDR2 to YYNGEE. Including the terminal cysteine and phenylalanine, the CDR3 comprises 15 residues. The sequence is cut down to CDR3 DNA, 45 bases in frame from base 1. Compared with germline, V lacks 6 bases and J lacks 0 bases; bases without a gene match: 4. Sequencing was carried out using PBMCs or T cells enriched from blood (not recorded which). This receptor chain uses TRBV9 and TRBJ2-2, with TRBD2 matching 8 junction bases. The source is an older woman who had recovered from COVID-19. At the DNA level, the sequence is TGTGCCAGCACCACGACTAGCGCGAACACCGGGGAGCTGTTTTTT. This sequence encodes CASTTTSANTGELFF.